Below are 3 T cell receptor beta chains sequenced from a single sample in a study of T cells after somatic rescue of genetic block. Clones were read by immunoSEQ multiplex PCR, and TCRdb kept only the in-frame ones, dropping some. The sample shows some 74,000 clones, under 95% of them seen only once. The sample taken for sequencing was peripheral blood mononuclear cells (PBMCs). Every receptor here comes from a man aged 25-40 years.

V gene TRBV10-3 combines with J gene TRBJ2-3; TRBD2 might be the D (6 bases). Germline V gives CDR1 ENHRY, CDR2 SYGVKD. The CDR3 is 13 residues long. The germline V and J ends were trimmed by 7 bases and 4 bases, with 12 bases remaining between them. CDR3 bases: TGTGCCATCACCGGGAGTAGCTCAGATACGCAGTATTTT. Translating it yields CAITGSSSDTQYF.

The chain couples TRBV25-1 to TRBJ1-2; D perhaps matches TRBD1 (5 bases). The germline V gene has CDR1 MGHDK and CDR2 SYGVNS. This CDR3 has 14 amino acids. V shed 1 base and J shed 7 bases, with 13 bases lying between them. The CDR3 DNA reads TGTGCCAGCAGTGAATCAGGCAGGGCATCTGGCTACACCTTC. Its protein product is CASSESGRASGYTF.

The chain combines TRBV9 with TRBJ2-1; D is possibly TRBD1 or TRBD2 (5 bases each). This CDR3 is built from 16 residues. The germline V and J ends were trimmed by 0 bases and 1 base, with 11 bases remaining between them. Germline V CDR1 and CDR2: SGDLS, YYNGEE. CDR3 nucleotides: TGTGCCAGCAGCGTAGGTGGGGGAGTGTCCTACAATGAGCAGTTCTTC. Translation: CASSVGGGVSYNEQFF.